This paragraph covers one T cell receptor beta chain sequence. The sample is drawn from a study of blood T cell repertoires in COVID-19. Assay: immunoSEQ multiplex PCR; the TCRdb copy retains only in-frame clones and omits some. Of approximately 300,000 clones listed, about 85% were seen once; the top ten hold approximately 3.8%. The CDR3 totals 17 residues. The rearrangement uses TRBV1 and TRBJ2-7; TRBD2, the table's D call, lacks a check against the DNA. TRBV1 is reported as a pseudogene. The material sequenced was peripheral blood. The clonotype originates from a woman aged 45-65 years with active or convalescent COVID-19. The CDR3 sequence: CTSSHPTRTSGAYEQYF. In DNA, the CDR3 is TGCACCAGCAGCCACCCCACCCGGACTAGCGGGGCCTACGAGCAGTACTTC.